This T cell receptor (beta chain) was captured in a study of blood T cell repertoires in COVID-19. Methods used by the authors: The assay estimated nucleated cells by amplifying reference gene primers. Sequencing was performed with immunoSEQ multiplex PCR; in TCRdb, only in-frame clones are kept and a portion is missing. V and J calls and clone size are copied from that table; D and trimming were computed from the DNA. The table includes about 25,000 clones, around 86% detected once. CDR3 length equals 16 residues. Trimming removed 1 base at V and 4 bases at J, with 14 bases between. Germline V lookup: CDR1 SGHRS, CDR2 YFSETQ.

This receptor was obtained from an older man with acute or convalescent COVID-19. This sequence joins TRBV5-1 and TRBJ1-4, with a weak D call TRBD1 (5 bases). The sample was peripheral blood. The DNA of the CDR3 is TGCGCCAGCAGCTTGTGGTCCGGGGGGTTTAATGAAAAACTGTTTTTT. The encoded protein is CASSLWSGGFNEKLFF.